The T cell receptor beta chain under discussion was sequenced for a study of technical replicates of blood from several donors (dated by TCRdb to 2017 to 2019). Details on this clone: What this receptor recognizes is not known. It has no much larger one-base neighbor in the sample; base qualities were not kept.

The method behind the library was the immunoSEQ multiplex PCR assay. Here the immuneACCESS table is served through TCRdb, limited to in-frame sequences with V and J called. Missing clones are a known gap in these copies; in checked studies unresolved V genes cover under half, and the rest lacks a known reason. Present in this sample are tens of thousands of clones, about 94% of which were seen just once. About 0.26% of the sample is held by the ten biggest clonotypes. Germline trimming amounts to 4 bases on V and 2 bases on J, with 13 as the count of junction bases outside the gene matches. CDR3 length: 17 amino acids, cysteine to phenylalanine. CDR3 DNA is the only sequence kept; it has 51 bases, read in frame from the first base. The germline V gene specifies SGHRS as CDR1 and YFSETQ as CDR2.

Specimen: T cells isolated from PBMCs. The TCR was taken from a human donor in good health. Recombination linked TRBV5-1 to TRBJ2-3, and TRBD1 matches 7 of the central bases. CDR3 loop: CASSRENRGAITDTQYF. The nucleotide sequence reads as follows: TGCGCCAGCAGCCGAGAAAACAGGGGAGCCATCACAGATACGCAGTATTTT.